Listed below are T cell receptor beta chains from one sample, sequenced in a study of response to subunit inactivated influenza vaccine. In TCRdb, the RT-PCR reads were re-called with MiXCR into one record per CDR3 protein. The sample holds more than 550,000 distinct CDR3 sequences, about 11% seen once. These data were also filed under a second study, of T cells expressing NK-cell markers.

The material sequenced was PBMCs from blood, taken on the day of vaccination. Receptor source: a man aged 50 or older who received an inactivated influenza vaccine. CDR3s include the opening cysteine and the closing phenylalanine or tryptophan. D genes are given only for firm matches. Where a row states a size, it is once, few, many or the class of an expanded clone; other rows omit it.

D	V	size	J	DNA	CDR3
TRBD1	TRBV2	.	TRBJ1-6	TGTGCCAGCAGTGAAAGGACAGGTGATTCACCCCTCCACTTT	CASSERTGDSPLHF
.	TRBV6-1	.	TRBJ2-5	TGTGCCAGCGAGGCCCTCCGCGGACGCCAAGAGACCCAGTACTTC	CASEALRGRQETQYF
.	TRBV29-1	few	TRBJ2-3	TGCAGCGTTGAAGAATTCTTAACGGGTAGCACAGATACGCAGTATTTT	CSVEEFLTGSTDTQYF
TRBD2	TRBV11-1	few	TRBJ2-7	TGTGCCAGCAGCGGGCTAGCGGGTGCCTACGAGCAGTACTTC	CASSGLAGAYEQYF
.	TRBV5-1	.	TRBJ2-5	TGCGCCAGCAGCCGACGGGGTCTCGGGGAGACCCAGTACTTC	CASSRRGLGETQYF
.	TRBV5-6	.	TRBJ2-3	TGTGCCAGCAGCTATCCGGGAGAAAAAGGATCCGAGTATTTT	CASSYPGEKGSEYF
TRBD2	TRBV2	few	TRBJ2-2	TGTGCCAGCGGTGGCCTAGCGGGACGTACCGGGGAGCTGTTTTTT	CASGGLAGRTGELFF
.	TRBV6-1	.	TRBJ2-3	TGTGCCAGCAGTCAAAATGGGGCGGTCCCAGATACGCAGTATTTT	CASSQNGAVPDTQYF
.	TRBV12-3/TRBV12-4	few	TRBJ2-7	TGTGCCAGCAGTGAGGACACCTACTCCTACGAGCAGTACTTC	CASSEDTYSYEQYF
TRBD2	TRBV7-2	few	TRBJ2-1	TGTGCCAGCAGCTTAGACACTGCGCTAGCGGGGAATGAGCAGTTCTTC	CASSLDTALAGNEQFF
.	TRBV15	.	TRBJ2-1	TGTGCCACCAGCAGAGACAGTTTGGGTTCCTACAATGAGCAGTTCTTC	CATSRDSLGSYNEQFF
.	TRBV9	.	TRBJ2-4	TGTGCCAGCAGCGTAGACGGGACGGTAAACATTCAGTACTTC	CASSVDGTVNIQYF
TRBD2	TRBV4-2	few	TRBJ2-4	TGTGCCAGCAGCCAAGAAGAACTAGCGGGGTCCTCCGAAGTCAAAAACATTCAGTACTTC	CASSQEELAGSSEVKNIQYF
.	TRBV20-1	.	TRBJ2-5	TGCAGTGCTAGAGATGAGGGAGAGACCCAGTACTTC	CSARDEGETQYF
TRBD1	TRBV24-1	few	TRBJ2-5	TGTGCCACCAGTAAGGGACAGGGGAGGGAGACCCAGTACTTC	CATSKGQGRETQYF
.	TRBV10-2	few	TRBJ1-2	TGCGCCAGCAGTGACATCTGGACCTCTAACTATGGCTACACCTTC	CASSDIWTSNYGYTF
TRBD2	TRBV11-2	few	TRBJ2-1	TGTGCCAGCAGCTTAGGACTAGCACATTATAACAATGAGCAGTTCTTC	CASSLGLAHYNNEQFF
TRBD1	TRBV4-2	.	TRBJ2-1	TGTGCCAGCAGCGGACAGGGGGAAGATGAGCAGTTCTTC	CASSGQGEDEQFF
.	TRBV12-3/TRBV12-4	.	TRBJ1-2	TGTGCCAGCACTTCCTCTGTCGCAGATGGCTACACCTTC	CASTSSVADGYTF
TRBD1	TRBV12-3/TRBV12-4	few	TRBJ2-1	TGTGCCAGCAGTTCATTAAGAGGGGACAGCTCCTACAATGAGCAGTTCTTC	CASSSLRGDSSYNEQFF
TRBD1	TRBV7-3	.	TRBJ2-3	TGTGCCAGCAGCTACGGACAGGGGGTGACAGATACGCAGTATTTT	CASSYGQGVTDTQYF
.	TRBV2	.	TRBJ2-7	TGTGCCAGCAGTGAAAGTAGGGACGCATCCTTCTACGAGCAGTACTTC	CASSESRDASFYEQYF
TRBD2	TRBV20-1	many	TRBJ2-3	TGCAGCTACTCTCCGGGACTAGCGGGCACAGATACGCAGTATTTT	CSYSPGLAGTDTQYF
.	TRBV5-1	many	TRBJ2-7	TGCGCCAGCAGCTTGGATACTATCGGGGAGAGTGGCGAGCAGTACTTC	CASSLDTIGESGEQYF
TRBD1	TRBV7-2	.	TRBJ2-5	TGTGCCAGCAGCTTAGATAAGGGGGCGCTTGAGACCCAGTACTTC	CASSLDKGALETQYF
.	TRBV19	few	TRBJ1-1	TGTGCCAGTAGTCCGGCGGACCTCAATGCGGCTTTCTTT	CASSPADLNAAFF
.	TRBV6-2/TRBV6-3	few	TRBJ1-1	TGTGCCAGCAGTTATCTGGCAGGGGACGCTGAAGCTTTCTTT	CASSYLAGDAEAFF
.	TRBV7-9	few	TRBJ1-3	TGTGCCAGCCCGCCGGACACCATATATTTT	CASPPDTIYF
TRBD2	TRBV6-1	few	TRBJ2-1	TGTGCCAGCAGTATAGCGGGAGGGCCTTACGAGCAGTTCTTC	CASSIAGGPYEQFF
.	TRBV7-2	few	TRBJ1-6	TGTGCCAGCAGCTTAATGGGGAACAATAATTCACCCCTCCACTTT	CASSLMGNNNSPLHF
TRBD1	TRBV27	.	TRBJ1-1	TGTGCCAGCACAACCGGGACAGGGTGGAGCACTGAAGCTTTCTTT	CASTTGTGWSTEAFF
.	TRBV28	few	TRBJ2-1	TGTGCCAGCAGTTTATTGGCTCCAAAGTCCTACAATGAGCAGTTCTTC	CASSLLAPKSYNEQFF
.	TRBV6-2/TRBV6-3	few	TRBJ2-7	TGTGCCAGCAGACCGACGGACCACTGGGCCTACGAGCAGTACTTC	CASRPTDHWAYEQYF
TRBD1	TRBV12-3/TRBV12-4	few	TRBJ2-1	TGTGCCAGCAGTTTATCTGGGACAGGGGGCGATGAGCAGTTCTTC	CASSLSGTGGDEQFF
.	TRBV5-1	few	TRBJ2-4	TGCGCCAGCAGCCCCCCTCTACAGTTAGCCAAAAACATTCAGTACTTC	CASSPPLQLAKNIQYF